The T cell receptor (beta chain) described here comes from a study of T cells and copy number aberrations in small-cell lung cancer. TCRdb keeps only in-frame clones here, not all; method: immunoSEQ multiplex PCR. The sample shows about 2,600 clones, less than 85% of them seen only once. The CDR3 is 15 amino acids. The junction had 9 bases not matched to a gene; V was cut back by 4 bases and J by 6 bases. The germline gives CDR1 SGHRS, CDR2 YFSETQ. The J gene is TRBJ2-7, the V gene TRBV5-1, with 11 bases aligning to TRBD2. The origin of this receptor is a man aged 65 to 79 with small cell lung cancer. Sequencing was done on a sample of normal tissue next to the tumor. CDR3 sequence (DNA): TGCGCCAGCAGCATCACTAGCGGGAGTAGAAGCGAGCAGTACTTC. It codes for CASSITSGSRSEQYF.